Below are 21 T cell receptor beta chains sequenced from a single sample in a study of cytomegalovirus exposure and HLA in healthy donors. Primers: 60 Vbeta forward and 13 Jbeta reverse. TCRdb's copy holds only in-frame clones and misses some; the assay was immunoSEQ multiplex PCR. This table holds approximately 110,000 clones, approximately 73% found once. Sequenced input: PBMCs. These receptors all come from a man in his forties in good health and CMV-seronegative.

CDR3 sequence reads: CASSQDALGQAYGYTF. The CDR3 bases are TGCGCCAGCAGCCAAGATGCCCTGGGCCAGGCCTATGGCTACACCTTC. The chain is built from TRBV4-3 and TRBJ1-2, with D uncertain. Trimming removed 0 bases from V and 4 bases from J, with 15 bases in between. The V gene's germline CDR1 is LGHNA and CDR2 YSLEER. This CDR3 is built from 16 residues.

This chain uses TRBV5-1 with TRBJ2-5; D may be TRBD1 (5 bases). The germline V gene encodes CDR1 SGHRS and CDR2 YFSETQ. This CDR3 contains 14 residues. V was cut by 4 bases and J by 5 bases, with 15 bases left in between. The DNA for the CDR3 is TGCGCCAGCAGCGTGATCGGACAATCTGAGACCCAGTACTTC. Amino acid sequence: CASSVIGQSETQYF.

The chain links TRBV6-5 to TRBJ1-1; D is ambiguous. Germline V lookup: CDR1 MNHEY, CDR2 SVGAGI. Trimming cost V 5 bases and J 3 bases, with 13 bases left between them. This CDR3 has 14 residues. The chain's CDR3 is CASSRSPGYTEAFF. DNA of the CDR3: TGTGCCAGCAGTAGGTCTCCGGGGTACACTGAAGCTTTCTTT.

This sequence joins TRBV4-3 and TRBJ2-7; a weak D match, TRBD1 (5 bases). Germline loops: CDR1 LGHNA, CDR2 YSLEER. V shed 6 bases and J shed 2 bases, with 17 bases lying between them. The CDR3 is 15 amino acids. CDR3 DNA sequence: TGCGCCAGCAGTCAAAAGATTCAGGGTGCCTACGAGCAGTACTTC. This translates into CASSQKIQGAYEQYF.

The chain is built from TRBV5-1 and TRBJ2-1, with 12 bases fitting TRBD2. Germline V gives CDR1 SGHRS, CDR2 YFSETQ. V was pared by 3 bases and J by 8 bases, with 9 bases of the junction left unmatched. This CDR3 region has 16 residues. The CDR3 sequence: CASSSRLAGALDEQFF. The CDR3 region has the DNA TGCGCCAGCAGCTCCCGACTAGCGGGGGCCCTCGATGAGCAGTTCTTC.

The chain is built from TRBV15 and TRBJ2-1, with a weak D call TRBD2 (5 bases). The CDR3 consists of 14 residues. Germline CDR1 LNHNV, CDR2 YYDKDF (reference sequence). Trimming removed 1 base at V and 10 bases at J, with 14 bases between. The CDR3 reads CATSRVPGLDEQFF. The CDR3 DNA reads as TGTGCCACCAGCAGAGTACCGGGGTTGGACGAGCAGTTCTTC.

Turning to this clone: A read error may produce the germline difference seen at one junction end. The chain employs TRBV15 and TRBJ1-5; the D gene is possibly TRBD1 (6 bases). Germline lookup yields CDR1 LNHNV and CDR2 YYDKDF (reference sequence). The CDR3 is 17 residues long. The CDR3 coding sequence is TGTGCCACCAGCCGAGAAAGGGCAGGGGCTAGCAATCAGCCCCAGCATTTT. This gives the protein CATSRERAGASNQPQHF.

This clone was observed a few times. The chain combines TRBV6-5 with TRBJ1-2; TRBD1 is a possible D gene (5 bases). This CDR3 comprises 13 residues. Germline V gene sequence: CDR1 MNHEY, CDR2 SVGAGI. V lost 8 bases and J lost 2, with 12 bases in between. CDR3 loop: CASRRGTNYGYTF. The CDR3 DNA is TGTGCCAGCCGCCGCGGGACCAACTATGGCTACACCTTC.

A word on this clone: Other nucleotide sequences from this sample produce the same CDR3. V usage is TRBV6-1 and J usage is TRBJ1-3; TRBD1 agrees at 8 bases. This CDR3 contains 14 residues. V shed 6 bases and J 2 bases; nucleotides not matched to a gene: 3. Germline assignment: CDR1 MNHNS and CDR2 SASEGT. The CDR3 DNA reads TGTGCCAGCAGCGTGGACAGGGCTGGAAACACCATATATTTT. Translating it yields CASSVDRAGNTIYF.

The V gene is TRBV27, the J gene TRBJ2-2; a weak D match, TRBD1 (6 bases). Trimming removed 2 bases from V and 4 bases from J, with 11 bases in between. This CDR3 is 15 amino acids long. Germline-derived CDR1 and CDR2 are MNHEY and SMNVEV (reference sequence). Written as DNA, the CDR3 is TGTGCCAGCAGTTTAGAGGGGGTGGGCACCGGGGAGCTGTTTTTT. This encodes CASSLEGVGTGELFF.

The gene calls are TRBV13 and TRBJ2-5; D possibly corresponds to TRBD2 (5 bases). This CDR3 is 13 amino acids long. Trimming pared 2 bases from V and 7 bases from J, leaving 11 bases between. Germline V gives CDR1 PRHDT, CDR2 FYEKMQ (reference sequence). Here the CDR3 DNA reads TGTGCCAGCAGCTTAATCCTAGCTGGGACCCAGTACTTC. It yields the protein CASSLILAGTQYF.

V is TRBV7-8 and J is TRBJ1-5; weak D call: TRBD1 (6 bases). Trimming took 1 base from V and 0 from J, leaving 22 bases between them. CDR3 length: 20 amino acids. The germline gives CDR1 SGHVS, CDR2 FQNEAQ. CDR3 in amino acids: CASSLEREGDTLYSNQPQHF. Written as DNA, the CDR3 is TGTGCCAGCAGCTTAGAAAGGGAGGGGGACACGTTATATAGCAATCAGCCCCAGCATTTT.

This clone appeared once. The rearrangement uses TRBV7-9 and TRBJ2-3, with 9 bases matching TRBD1. The CDR3 loop spans 16 amino acids. Germline trimming cut 5 bases from V and 4 bases from J; bases unmatched to any gene: 10. CDR1 SEHNR and CDR2 FQNEAQ come from the germline V gene (reference sequence). This CDR3 is CASSLSDRGFPDTQYF. The CDR3 nucleotides read TGTGCCAGCAGCCTCTCCGACAGGGGGTTCCCAGATACGCAGTATTTT. Full variable domain (rest looked up from reference TRBV7-9 and TRBJ2-3): DTGVSQNPRHKITKRGQNVTFRCDPISEHNRLYWYRQTLGQGPEFLTYFQNEAQLEKSRLLSDRFSAERPKGSFSTLEIQRTEQGDSAMYLCASSLSDRGFPDTQYFGPGTRLTVL.

The table lists this clone with a count of one. The V call is TRBV29-1, the J call TRBJ1-2; D uncertain. The V gene's germline CDR1 is SQVTM and CDR2 ANQGSEA. V lost 0 bases and J lost 8, with 13 bases in between. This CDR3 region has 13 residues. The DNA for the CDR3 is TGCAGCGTTGAAGATACAGATGTTGGCGGCTACACCTTC. Translation: CSVEDTDVGGYTF.

A note on this clone: The sample carries other DNA sequences with the same CDR3. The chain couples TRBV6-5 to TRBJ1-5; D gene unclear. The length of the CDR3 is 15 residues. With 6 bases removed from V and 1 base from J, the gap between germline ends came to 13 bases. Germline CDR1 is MNHEY and CDR2 is SVGAGI. CDR3 in amino acids: CASSPLGGSNQPQHF. CDR3 bases: TGTGCCAGCAGCCCACTGGGAGGGAGCAATCAGCCCCAGCATTTT.

This clone was seen only a few times. Other DNA sequences in this specimen translate into the identical CDR3. The chain links TRBV27 to TRBJ2-2, with 8 bases lining up with TRBD1. CDR1 is MNHEY, CDR2 SMNVEV, per germline (reference sequence). The CDR3 loop spans 14 amino acids. V dropped 6 bases and J dropped 0; count of bases not matched to a gene: 0. CDR3 in amino acids: CASRQGANTGELFF. As DNA, the CDR3 is TGTGCCAGCAGACAGGGGGCGAACACCGGGGAGCTGTTTTTT.

As concerns this clone: Germline is not matched at one junction end, which may reflect a read error. DNA of the CDR3: TGTTCCAGCAGCTTCGGAGCCTACGAGCAGTACTTC. Amino acids: CSSSFGAYEQYF. The chain couples TRBV7-9 to TRBJ2-7; D is ambiguous. The CDR3 is 12 amino acids. Germline CDR1 and CDR2: SEHNR and FQNEAQ (reference sequence).

V is TRBV28 and J is TRBJ2-2; TRBD2 agrees at 7 bases. The CDR3 is made up of 13 amino acids. Germline V gene data show CDR1 as MDHEN and CDR2 as SYDVKM. V gave up 6 bases and J gave up 6 bases; unmatched junction bases: 4. CDR3 amino acids: CASRGGVPGELFF. The CDR3 DNA reads as TGTGCCAGCAGGGGAGGGGTTCCCGGGGAGCTGTTTTTT.

J is TRBJ2-1 and V is TRBV7-2; perhaps TRBD2 as D (5 bases). The CDR3 has 16 residues. Per the germline V gene, CDR1 is SGHTA and CDR2 is FQGNSA. The V and J ends lost 2 bases and 7 bases respectively, with 18 bases between them. CDR3 bases: TGTGCCAGCAGCTTACGAGGCCGCGGGTTGGGGAATGAGCAGTTCTTC. Its translation is CASSLRGRGLGNEQFF.

This chain uses TRBV6-1 with TRBJ2-1; D unresolved. The V end lost 6 bases, the J end lost 6 bases, and 9 bases lay between the germline ends. Germline V lookup: CDR1 MNHNS, CDR2 SASEGT. The CDR3 is 12 residues long. The CDR3 sequence is CASRPPGNEQFF. The CDR3 DNA reads TGTGCCAGCAGGCCCCCGGGCAATGAGCAGTTCTTC.

About this clone itself: Germline and junction disagree at one end, which may indicate a read error. CDR3 residues: CASQPPGTGNEEWSF. For the CDR3, the DNA is TGTGCCAGTCAGCCCCCCGGGACAGGGAATGAGGAGTGGTCCTTC. This chain uses TRBV19 with TRBJ2-7, with 9 bases lining up with TRBD1. CDR1 and CDR2 from the germline V gene are LNHDA and SQIVND (reference sequence). The CDR3 spans 15 residues. Filled out from reference TRBV19 and TRBJ2-7, the complete variable domain reads DGGITQSPKYLFRKEGQNVTLSCEQNLNHDAMYWYRQDPGQGLRLIYYSQIVNDFQKGDIAEGYSVSREKKESFPLTVTSAQKNPTAFYLCASQPPGTGNEEWSFGPGTRLTVT.